These 16 T cell receptor beta chains originate from one sample sequenced in a study of beta chain features in type 1 diabetes. Expressed TCRB transcripts were sequenced, since all the RNA that had been isolated was reverse transcribed. Profiling relied on immunoSEQ multiplex PCR, and the TCRdb table lists in-frame clones only, not all of them. This sample has roughly 170,000 clones, with 13% found just once. The specimen sequenced was central memory CD4+ T cells from blood. The receptors come from a woman younger than 35 in good health.

The chain recombines TRBV28 with TRBJ2-7; 12 bases are a match to TRBD2. Germline trimming cut 3 bases from V and 9 bases from J; bases unmatched to any gene: 6. CDR1 is MDHEN and CDR2 is SYDVKM in the germline V gene. CDR3 size: 14 residues. CDR3 nucleotide sequence: TGTGCCAGCAGTTTGACTAGCGGGAGACCTTGGCAGTACTTC. Residues: CASSLTSGRPWQYF. The full variable domain, rest sourced from reference TRBV28 and TRBJ2-7, is DVKVTQSSRYLVKRTGEKVFLECVQDMDHENMFWYRQDPGLGLRLIYFSYDVKMKEKGDIPEGYSVSREKKERFSLILESASTNQTSMYLCASSLTSGRPWQYFGPGTRLTVT.

At least ten counts were recorded for this clone. The chain links TRBV4-2 to TRBJ2-1, with 7 positions matching TRBD2. This CDR3 is 15 amino acids long. V was clipped by 6 bases and J by 0 bases; unmatched bases: 5. Germline V CDR1 and CDR2: LGHNA, YNFKEQ. The CDR3 DNA is TGTGCCAGCAGACTTAGCGGGTTCTCCTACAATGAGCAGTTCTTC. This encodes CASRLSGFSYNEQFF.

The rearrangement uses TRBV30 and TRBJ2-3; 8 bases match TRBD2. The germline gives CDR1 GTSNPN, CDR2 SVGIG (reference sequence). With V trimmed by 4 bases and J by 5 bases, 5 bases remained unmatched. The CDR3 is made up of 13 amino acids. The chain's CDR3 is CAWTAGAIDTQYF. CDR3 DNA: TGTGCCTGGACAGCGGGGGCCATAGATACGCAGTATTTT.

The chain uses TRBV28 and TRBJ1-4; D gene unclear. CDR3 length: 13 residues. In germline, CDR1 is MDHEN, CDR2 SYDVKM. The V end lost 8 bases, the J end lost 0 bases, and 7 bases lay between the germline ends. CDR3 residues: CASEATTNEKLFF. Written as DNA, the CDR3 is TGTGCCAGCGAGGCAACAACTAATGAAAAACTGTTTTTT.

The rearrangement links TRBV5-1 to TRBJ1-1; TRBD1 matches 7 bases. V trimming: 2 bases; J trimming: 7 bases; junction bases outside the gene matches: 5. CDR1 SGHRS and CDR2 YFSETQ come from the germline V gene. This CDR3 is built from 13 residues. The CDR3 DNA reads as TGCGCCAGCAGCTTAGGGGGCGCTAGTGAAGCTTTCTTT. It translates to CASSLGGASEAFF.

The chain links TRBV29-1 to TRBJ2-3; a possible D gene is TRBD2 (6 bases). CDR1 is SQVTM, CDR2 ANQGSEA, per germline. The CDR3 spans 11 residues. V was shortened by 3 bases and J by 5 bases, with 6 bases between the two germline ends. The DNA of the CDR3 is TGCAGCGTTGAGGGAGGAGATACGCAGTATTTT. Its protein product is CSVEGGDTQYF.

This rearrangement joins TRBV2 to TRBJ1-5, with 8 bases that match TRBD1. V shed 6 bases and J 2 bases; nucleotides not matched to a gene: 12. The CDR3 runs 17 residues. The germline CDR1 and CDR2 sequences are SNHLY and FYNNEI. The CDR3: CASRADRENQGNQPQHF. The DNA for the CDR3 is TGTGCCAGCAGGGCGGACAGGGAGAATCAGGGCAATCAGCCCCAGCATTTT. The full variable domain, in which reference TRBV2 and TRBJ1-5 provide the parts outside the CDR3, is EPEVTQTPSHQVTQMGQEVILRCVPISNHLYFYWYRQILGQKVEFLVSFYNNEISEKSEIFDDQFSVERPDGSNFTLKIRSTKLEDSAMYFCASRADRENQGNQPQHFGDGTRLSIL.

This clone was seen a few times. V is TRBV4-1 and J is TRBJ1-5; weak D call: TRBD1 (5 bases). CDR3 size: 15 residues. The germline V and J ends were trimmed by 2 bases and 0 bases, with 8 bases remaining between them. Germline V gene sequence: CDR1 MGHRA, CDR2 YSYEKL. This CDR3 is CASSQIDSSNQPQHF. The CDR3 DNA reads TGCGCCAGCAGCCAAATCGACAGTAGCAATCAGCCCCAGCATTTT.

V and J are TRBV7-3 and TRBJ1-1; 8 bases align to TRBD1. This CDR3 contains 15 residues. Trimming cost V 2 bases and J 6 bases; bases outside gene matches: 8. The germline V gene encodes CDR1 SGHTA and CDR2 FQGTGA. The CDR3 sequence is CASSLGARGQAEAFF. Here the CDR3 DNA reads TGTGCCAGCAGCTTAGGTGCCAGGGGACAGGCTGAAGCTTTCTTT.

The rearrangement links TRBV7-9 to TRBJ2-1; perhaps TRBD2 as D (5 bases). CDR3 size: 14 residues. Looked up from germline, CDR1 is SEHNR and CDR2 is FQNEAQ (reference sequence). Trimming stripped 0 bases from V and 6 bases from J, with 9 bases between. CDR3 sequence (DNA): TGTGCCAGCAGCTTAGCTCCTAGCAGCAATGAGCAGTTCTTC. This encodes CASSLAPSSNEQFF.

The CDR3 here is CASSQDRGPNYGYTF. The CDR3 nucleotides are TGCGCCAGCAGCCAGGACAGGGGGCCTAACTATGGCTACACCTTC. The V gene is TRBV4-1, the J gene TRBJ1-2, with 11 bases matching TRBD1. The CDR3 runs to 15 residues. V trimming: 3 bases; J trimming: 0 bases; junction bases outside the gene matches: 0. The germline V gene encodes CDR1 MGHRA and CDR2 YSYEKL.

This clone was counted a few times. The chain carries TRBV7-9 and TRBJ2-1; D is possibly TRBD1 (6 bases). This CDR3 comprises 13 residues. Trimming stripped 1 base from V and 8 bases from J, with 9 bases between. Per germline, CDR1 SEHNR and CDR2 FQNEAQ (reference sequence). Written as DNA, the CDR3 is TGTGCCAGCAGCTTAGGTGCAGGGGATGAGCAGTTCTTC. Its translation: CASSLGAGDEQFF. Combining the CDR3 with reference TRBV7-9 and TRBJ2-1 gives the whole variable domain DTGVSQNPRHKITKRGQNVTFRCDPISEHNRLYWYRQTLGQGPEFLTYFQNEAQLEKSRLLSDRFSAERPKGSFSTLEIQRTEQGDSAMYLCASSLGAGDEQFFGPGTRLTVL.

This clone was counted only a few times. The chain is built from TRBV28 and TRBJ1-4; no firm D call. Trimming pared 4 bases from V and 4 bases from J, leaving 7 bases between. The CDR3 length is 13 residues. The germline gives CDR1 MDHEN, CDR2 SYDVKM. CDR3 in amino acids: CASSSGDNEKLFF. CDR3 coding DNA: TGTGCCAGCAGTTCCGGGGATAATGAAAAACTGTTTTTT.

The chain joins TRBV4-2 to TRBJ2-5, with D unclear. V lost 0 bases and J 4 bases, leaving 3 bases between the germline ends. The CDR3 is made up of 12 amino acids. Germline CDR1 LGHNA, CDR2 YNFKEQ. The chain's CDR3 is CASSQDRETQYF. The CDR3 bases are TGTGCCAGCAGCCAAGATCGAGAGACCCAGTACTTC.

This clone appeared a few times. V gene TRBV7-8 combines with J gene TRBJ2-1; no clear D. V was cut by 3 bases and J by 10 bases, with 13 bases left in between. Germline V gene lookup returns CDR1 SGHVS and CDR2 FQNEAQ. CDR3 length equals 13 residues. CDR3 DNA sequence: TGTGCCAGCAGCTTGCCCTCCAATCGGGAGCAGTTCTTC. Translating gives CASSLPSNREQFF.

There are a few counts of this clone. The chain employs TRBV19 and TRBJ2-1; 8 bases are shared with TRBD2. Unmatched junction bases numbered 13, after V lost 3 bases and J lost 9 bases. CDR1 is LNHDA, CDR2 SQIVND, per germline (reference sequence). The CDR3 extends over 16 amino acids. CDR3 loop: CASSIVPGGRRGEQFF. CDR3 DNA: TGTGCCAGTAGTATTGTCCCGGGAGGGCGGCGGGGTGAGCAGTTCTTC.